A single sample gave rise to the 22 T cell receptor beta chains below, sequenced in a study of blood T cell repertoires in COVID-19 (TCRdb year 2020). Receptor libraries were prepared by the immunoSEQ multiplex PCR assay. The table comes from immuneACCESS by way of TCRdb, which keeps in-frame sequences with V and J called. Part of the clones is missing from these tables; in studies checked, under half for an unresolved V gene and the rest for unknown reasons. A total of fewer than 350,000 clones appear in this sample, about 89% of them only once. The leading ten clones occupy over 4% of the sample. Sequenced sample: PBMCs or T cells enriched from blood (not recorded which). Receptors were obtained from a man aged 55 to 70 who had recovered from COVID-19.

As concerns this clone: The junction does not match germline at one end; this may be a read error. This sequence joins TRBV7-7 and TRBJ2-1, with a tentative D call TRBD2 (6 bases). From germline, CDR1 is SSHAT and CDR2 FNYEAQ (reference sequence). There are 15 residues in the CDR3. The DNA of the CDR3 is TGTGCTAGCAGCTCGCGGGTCGGGGGTACGGGTGAGCAGTTCTTC. This translates into CASSSRVGGTGEQFF.

This clone was picked up one time. The gene calls are TRBV9 and TRBJ1-3; 9 positions match TRBD1. CDR3 length: 14 residues. The germline CDR1 and CDR2 sequences are SGDLS and YYNGEE. The V and J ends lost 3 bases and 8 bases, in that order; junction bases with no gene match: 6. CDR3 residues: CASSAGQGGDTIYF. CDR3 nucleotide sequence: TGTGCCAGCAGCGCGGGACAGGGAGGGGACACCATATATTTT. The full variable domain, its missing parts supplied by reference TRBV9 and TRBJ1-3, is DSGVTQTPKHLITATGQRVTLRCSPRSGDLSVYWYQQSLDQGLQFLIQYYNGEERAKGNILERFSAQQFPDLHSELNLSSLELGDSALYFCASSAGQGGDTIYFGEGSWLTVV.

The CDR3 DNA reads TGTGCCAGCAGCAGGGCCCTGTCGGAGACCCAGTACTTC. It yields the protein CASSRALSETQYF. V usage is TRBV6-5 and J usage is TRBJ2-5, with D possibly TRBD1 on 5 matching bases. CDR3 length equals 13 residues. Germline CDR1 MNHEY, CDR2 SVGAGI. Trimming took 6 bases from V and 5 from J, leaving 13 bases between them.

V usage is TRBV5-6 and J usage is TRBJ2-7; TRBD2 matches at 10 bases. CDR1 SGHDT and CDR2 YYEEEE come from the germline V gene. After removal of 1 base from V and 0 bases from J, the junction contained 7 bases not matched to a gene. CDR3 size: 17 residues. CDR3 DNA sequence: TGTGCCAGCAGCTTGTTATTAGCGGGAGGTTACTCCTACGAGCAGTACTTC. Translated, it gives CASSLLLAGGYSYEQYF.

This chain uses TRBV19 with TRBJ1-5; D gene ambiguous. The germline V gene encodes CDR1 LNHDA and CDR2 SQIVND (reference sequence). Trimming pared 0 bases from V and 2 bases from J, leaving 8 bases between. The length of the CDR3 is 15 residues. The CDR3 reads CASSIDHGRNQPQHF. The CDR3 DNA is TGTGCCAGTAGTATAGATCATGGGCGCAATCAGCCCCAGCATTTT.

The chain couples TRBV6-1 to TRBJ1-2; D may be TRBD1 (5 bases). CDR1 is MNHNS, CDR2 SASEGT, per germline. This CDR3 spans 17 amino acids. Trimming cost V 4 bases and J 8 bases, with 26 bases left between them. The CDR3 DNA reads TGTGCCAGCAGTGTTGACAGACCCTCCCTTTGGACTATCGGCTACACCTTC. Its protein is CASSVDRPSLWTIGYTF.

The V and J genes are TRBV28 and TRBJ2-3, with D possibly TRBD1 on 5 matching bases. The CDR3 covers 16 residues. From germline, CDR1 is MDHEN and CDR2 SYDVKM. The ends were cut back, 4 bases at V and 2 bases at J, with 16 bases in the middle. The CDR3 here is CASSSFPETATDTQYF. The CDR3 DNA follows: TGTGCCAGCAGTTCCTTTCCTGAGACAGCCACAGATACGCAGTATTTT.

In this sample, this clone turned up a few times. V usage is TRBV28 and J usage is TRBJ1-2, with D possibly matching TRBD1 (5 bases). The CDR3 length is 18 residues. CDR1 is MDHEN, CDR2 SYDVKM, per germline. V shed 1 base and J shed 8 bases, with 26 bases lying between them. The CDR3, as DNA: TGTGCCAGCAGTTTATTTACTTCCAGCGGGGCACGCCTTAGGGGCTACACCTTC. It yields the protein CASSLFTSSGARLRGYTF.

A remark on this clone: As the CDR3 is not closed by the conserved phenylalanine or tryptophan, this likely results from a read error. It is unclear where the CDR3 begins or ends on the DNA, so no DNA is shown, and the CDR3 is as TCRdb lists it. The chain has TRBV19 and TRBJ1-1; whether TRBD1, the table's D call, matches the DNA was not checked. The CDR3 totals 14 residues, both ends included. Germline loops: CDR1 LNHDA, CDR2 SQIVND (reference sequence). The CDR3 protein is CASSITGDSAPGQL.

V usage is TRBV10-3 and J usage is TRBJ1-5; TRBD1 matches at 9 bases. Germline CDR1 reads ENHRY; CDR2 reads SYGVKD. V dropped 4 bases and J dropped 4; count of bases not matched to a gene: 5. The CDR3 runs 15 residues. CDR3 protein: CAISVGQGWNQPQHF. For the CDR3, the DNA is TGTGCCATCAGTGTGGGACAGGGTTGGAATCAGCCCCAGCATTTT.

The chain combines TRBV6-5 with TRBJ2-1; D perhaps matches TRBD1 (6 bases). The V and J ends lost 6 bases and 10 bases respectively, with 13 bases between them. The CDR3 is made up of 12 amino acids. Germline V gene lookup returns CDR1 MNHEY and CDR2 SVGAGI. CDR3 loop: CASSRTRGEQFF. For the CDR3, the DNA is TGTGCCAGCAGCCGTACTAGGGGGGAGCAGTTCTTC.

The V gene is TRBV6-5, the J gene TRBJ1-6, with D unresolved. CDR3 size: 12 residues. CDR1 is MNHEY and CDR2 is SVGAGI in the germline V gene. V lost 5 bases, J lost 7 bases, and 6 bases lay in between. Written as DNA, the CDR3 is TGTGCCAGCAGTCAGAGGAATTCACCCCTCCACTTT. Amino acids: CASSQRNSPLHF.

In its sample, this clone was seen a few times. The chain joins TRBV5-1 to TRBJ2-1; 7 nucleotides match TRBD2. Germline lookup yields CDR1 SGHRS and CDR2 YFSETQ. Germline trimming cut 0 bases from V and 7 bases from J; bases unmatched to any gene: 7. This CDR3 is 15 amino acids long. The CDR3 nucleotides read TGCGCCAGCAGCTTGGTATCGGGGGGAGGGAATGAGCAGTTCTTC. The encoded protein is CASSLVSGGGNEQFF.

This chain connects TRBV5-1 to TRBJ1-1; tentative D call: TRBD1 (5 bases). The CDR3 sequence is 15 residues long. The V gene lost 0 bases and the J gene lost 3 bases, with 12 bases spanning the gap. CDR1 is SGHRS and CDR2 is YFSETQ in the germline V gene. CDR3 nucleotide sequence: TGCGCCAGCAGCTTGGCCCTGGGGGGGGACACTGAAGCTTTCTTT. This codes for CASSLALGGDTEAFF.

This chain links TRBV5-6 with TRBJ2-1; 7 positions agree with TRBD1. After removal of 4 bases from V and 7 bases from J, the junction contained 14 bases not matched to a gene. The length of the CDR3 is 16 residues. The germline V gene has CDR1 SGHDT and CDR2 YYEEEE. This chain's CDR3 is CASSGMGQWGPNEQFF. The CDR3 DNA follows: TGTGCCAGCAGCGGCATGGGACAGTGGGGGCCGAATGAGCAGTTCTTC.

The J gene is TRBJ1-5, the V gene TRBV7-2; perhaps TRBD1 as D (6 bases). Deletions cut 5 bases from V and 0 bases from J, with 11 bases between. CDR1 is SGHTA, CDR2 FQGNSA, per germline. The CDR3 contains 15 residues. Here the CDR3 reads CASSPQGNSNQPQHF. CDR3 nucleotides: TGTGCCAGCAGCCCGCAGGGGAATAGCAATCAGCCCCAGCATTTT.

This chain links TRBV5-8 with TRBJ1-3; a weak D match, TRBD1 (5 bases). The CDR3 is 15 amino acids. Trimming left V 5 bases short and J 0 bases short, with 12 bases between. Germline values: CDR1 SGHTS, CDR2 YDEGEE. CDR3 DNA: TGTGCCAGCAGAAGTCGAACAGGCTCTGGAAACACCATATATTTT. This gives the protein CASRSRTGSGNTIYF.

The sample holds one count of this clone. The rearrangement links TRBV5-5 to TRBJ2-7, with D unresolved. Germline V CDR1 and CDR2: SGHKS, YYEKEE (reference sequence). Trimming cost V 0 bases and J 2 bases, with 6 bases left between them. This CDR3 has 13 amino acids. The CDR3 DNA sequence: TGTGCCAGCAGCTTGGAGAGGCCCTACGAGCAGTACTTC. It is translated as CASSLERPYEQYF.

The chain combines TRBV18 with TRBJ2-1; 8 positions agree with TRBD2. Germline V gene lookup returns CDR1 KGHSH and CDR2 LQKENI. The V segment lost 7 bases and the J segment 0 bases; nucleotides outside the gene matches: 5. The CDR3 covers 15 residues. The CDR3 nucleotides read TGTGCCAGCTTTGTTAGCGGGAACTCCTACAATGAGCAGTTCTTC. This sequence encodes CASFVSGNSYNEQFF. The entire variable domain, with the rest obtained from reference TRBV18 and TRBJ2-1, is as follows: NAGVMQNPRHLVRRRGQEARLRCSPMKGHSHVYWYRQLPEEGLKFMVYLQKENIIDESGMPKERFSAEFPKEGPSILRIQQVVRGDSAAYFCASFVSGNSYNEQFFGPGTRLTVL.

This rearrangement joins TRBV27 to TRBJ2-2; 8 bases are shared with TRBD2. The germline V gene has CDR1 MNHEY and CDR2 SMNVEV (reference sequence). V shed 5 bases, J shed 10 bases, and the junction held 9 bases outside the gene matches. The CDR3 contains 14 residues. The CDR3 region is CASSPPGLVLELFF. The CDR3 nucleotides are TGTGCCAGCAGTCCACCGGGACTAGTTTTGGAGCTGTTTTTT.

The chain carries TRBV7-9 and TRBJ2-7; no definite D call. From germline, CDR1 is SEHNR and CDR2 FQNEAQ (reference sequence). CDR3 length: 13 amino acids. V gave up 2 bases and J gave up 4 bases, with 9 bases separating them. CDR3 sequence: CASSLTMDYEQYF. CDR3 nucleotides: TGTGCCAGCAGCTTAACTATGGATTACGAGCAGTACTTC.

The chain combines TRBV3-1 (or the pseudogene TRBV3-2) with TRBJ2-7; D might be TRBD1 (6 bases). V dropped 5 bases and J dropped 3 bases, with 11 bases sitting between them. Germline V gene data show CDR1 as LGHDT and CDR2 as YNNKEL (reference sequence). The CDR3 has 13 residues. CDR3 region: CASSWDNFYEQYF. The CDR3 bases are TGTGCCAGCAGCTGGGACAATTTCTACGAGCAGTACTTC.